This T cell receptor (beta chain) comes out of a study of T cells in localized non-small cell lung cancer (TCRdb year 2020). In terms of the full investigation: T cell repertoires of fewer than 250 early-stage NSCLC patients were analyzed, with tumors being compared against uninvolved tumor-adjacent lungs. All 250 or so NSCLC patients in the cohort were treatment-naive and had localized lung tumors that were resected. NSCLC patients had a mean age of around 66 years, and fewer than 150 were male and more than 90 female.

At diagnosis, tumor, uninvolved tumor-adjacent lung and peripheral blood were collected and then preserved as a mix of FFPE and fresh-frozen material. For TCR repertoire profiling, the blood samples were analyzed as peripheral blood mononuclear cells. Overall study results and their limits: Because multi-region sequencing of the tumors was not done, intratumor heterogeneity could not be ruled out. Because the study design was exploratory, TCR variables were selected using unadjusted p-values without false-discovery rate correction. Higher blood T cell density associated with longer overall survival, while higher adjacent-lung clonality associated with shorter survival. The highest T cell clonality was observed in uninvolved tumor-adjacent lung, where clonality exceeded that of tumor, suggesting that antigenic responses were more focused in uninvolved tumor-adjacent lung. A median of 57 of the top 100 tumor clones turned up in the paired uninvolved adjacent lung, and fewer than 35 of those clones also ranked among the top 100 of that same adjacent lung.

TCR beta CDR3 regions were sequenced from DNA using the immunoSEQ Assay. On the authors' methods: To compute T cell density, TCR beta template counts were normalized to usable DNA, which was estimated by amplifying housekeeping genes. Richness was estimated using the preseqR package, with extrapolation to 400,000 templates for PBMC samples and to 120,000 templates for tissue samples. Clonality was calculated as one minus Pielou's evenness. Tissue-enriched TCRs were identified by differential abundance testing using productive amino-acid clonotypes, minimum total count 5 and alpha 0.1. Repertoire overlap between compartments was quantified with the Jaccard Index and Morisita Overlap Index. TCR beta CDR3s were clustered by GLIPH together with public tetramer-defined viral CDR3s, and at least three viral sequences plus V-gene enrichment were required for viral motifs. As stored in TCRdb, this immuneACCESS dataset retains in-frame rearrangements with V and J assigned. A fraction of the clones does not appear; measured against another copy, unresolved V genes explain less than half of the discrepancy, and the remainder lacks a known reason. V, J and clone size are taken as reported in that table, and D and trimming were inferred from the DNA itself. This sample holds 41,000 or so clones; approximately 90% were observed only once. The ten largest clones add up to over 6% of the sample.

In regard to this clone: Its antigen has not been determined. No base quality values were provided; no much bigger clone lies one nucleotide off.

From the cysteine through the phenylalanine, the CDR3 covers 16 amino acids. Of the read, only the CDR3 DNA is kept; its 48 bases are in frame from base 1. From V the trimming removes 5 bases and from J it removes 7 bases, while the gene matches leave 17 bases of the junction unaccounted for. The germline V gene encodes CDR1 SGHTA and CDR2 FQGNSA. The starting material was peripheral blood, obtained before any cancer treatment. Recombination connected TRBV7-2 to TRBJ2-7, with 7 middle bases fitting TRBD2. The receptor was isolated from a woman between 18 and 50 years old with stage III lung adenocarcinoma. The nucleotide sequence reads as follows: TGTGCCAGCAGCCCCACGGAAGCGGGGAAGCAGTCGGAGCAGTACTTC. It encodes CASSPTEAGKQSEQYF.